The clone carrying this T cell receptor (beta chain) turned up a few times. Its specificity is unknown. CDR3 size: 16 residues. Looked up from germline, CDR1 is LGHNA and CDR2 is YNFKEQ. The J segment lost 2 bases and the V segment lost 5 bases, leaving 7 bases of the junction unmatched. This entry is derived from a study of T-cell reconstitution after alpha-beta-depleted transplantation in children. Whole-study findings and limits: Most T-cell counts and diversity one year after the transplant came from T cells that were newly produced. It was reported that alpha-beta T cells came from several hundred expanded graft clones (about two months after transplant). Surviving recipient T cells and thymic progenitors accounted for the high day-60 TCRbeta diversity observed in some patients.

Preparation of the TCRbeta library used unique molecular identifiers. TCRdb re-derived calls from the PCR reads in MiXCR, one entry per CDR3 protein. The sample consists of a few hundred thousand distinct CDR3 sequences, 6% to 10% of them appearing once. This chain uses TRBV4-2 with TRBJ2-5; 11 bases line up with TRBD1. Material: peripheral blood, obtained 360 days after TCRalphabeta/CD19-depleted stem cell transplant. The sequence was collected from a female patient aged 2 to 10 who had a stem cell transplant for Fanconi anemia, so the T cells may come from the graft donor. CDR3 in amino acids: CASSFARDRGQETQYF. The DNA for the CDR3 is TGTGCCAGCAGCTTCGCCCGGGACAGGGGGCAAGAGACCCAGTACTTC.